This T cell receptor beta chain appears in the sequencing data of a study of CD8+CD57+ T cells in acquired aplastic anemia. All sequencing subjects had displayed CD8+CD57+ cell expansion on flow cytometry. Trimming at V came to 3 bases and at J to 2 bases, leaving 11 bases not matched to a gene. Germline CDR1 reads LNHNV; CDR2 reads YYDKDF (reference sequence). The CDR3 covers 17 residues. The study profiled TCR beta VDJ and CDR3 using genomic DNA as template. TCRdb reprocessed the reads with MiXCR, giving one entry per CDR3 protein. The profile shows 270,000 or so distinct CDR3 sequences, around 82% of them singletons.

The V call is TRBV15, the J call TRBJ2-7; TRBD1 agrees at 9 bases. The sequenced sample consisted of sorted CD4+, CD8+, or CD8+CD57+ T cells (not recorded which) from PBMCs. The source of this sequence is a human donor with aplastic anemia. The CDR3 nucleotides are TGTGCCACCAGCAGGGAAAAGAATGGGGACAGGGCCTACGAGCAGTACTTC. This codes for CATSREKNGDRAYEQYF.